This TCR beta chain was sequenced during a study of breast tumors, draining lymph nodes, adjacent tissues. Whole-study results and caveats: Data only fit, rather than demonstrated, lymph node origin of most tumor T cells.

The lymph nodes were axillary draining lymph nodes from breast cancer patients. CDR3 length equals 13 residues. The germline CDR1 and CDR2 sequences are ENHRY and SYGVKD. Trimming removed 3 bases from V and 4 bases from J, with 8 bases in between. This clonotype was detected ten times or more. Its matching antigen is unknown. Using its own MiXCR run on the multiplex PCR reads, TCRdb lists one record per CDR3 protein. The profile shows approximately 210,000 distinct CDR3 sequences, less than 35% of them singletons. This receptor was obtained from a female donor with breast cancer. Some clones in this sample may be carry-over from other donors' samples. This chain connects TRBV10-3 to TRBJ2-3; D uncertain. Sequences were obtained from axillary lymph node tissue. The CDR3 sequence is CAISEVLADTQYF. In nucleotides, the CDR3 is TGTGCCATCAGTGAAGTTCTGGCAGATACGCAGTATTTT.